This passage covers 29 T cell receptor beta chains from one sample sequenced in a study of cytomegalovirus exposure and HLA in healthy donors. The PCR was carried out with 60 Vbeta primers and 13 Jbeta primers. Sequenced by immunoSEQ multiplex PCR; TCRdb stores in-frame clones only, minus some. The sample yields over 90,000 clones, 81% seen once. The sequenced sample consisted of PBMCs. These receptors all stem from a middle-aged man in good health and CMV-seropositive.

The chain combines TRBV2 with TRBJ2-7; D is possibly TRBD2 (6 bases). The V end lost 4 bases, the J end lost 3 bases, and 13 bases lay between the germline ends. Per the germline V gene, CDR1 is SNHLY and CDR2 is FYNNEI. The CDR3 extends over 14 amino acids. DNA for the CDR3: TGTGCCAGCAGTGGTCCAGAGGAGGGCTACGAGCAGTACTTC. Translating it yields CASSGPEEGYEQYF.

This chain joins TRBV29-1 and TRBJ1-2, with 8 bases fitting TRBD1. Germline values: CDR1 SQVTM, CDR2 ANQGSEA. The CDR3 extends over 13 amino acids. V gave up 7 bases and J gave up 0 bases; unmatched junction bases: 4. The CDR3 spells CSAGTGANYGYTF. CDR3 bases: TGCAGCGCCGGGACAGGAGCTAACTATGGCTACACCTTC.

This CDR3 reads CASSVGGQPNQPQHF. The CDR3 DNA follows: TGTGCCAGCAGCGTAGGCGGACAGCCCAATCAGCCCCAGCATTTT. V is TRBV9 and J is TRBJ1-5; possible D gene TRBD1, 6 bases. The CDR3 is made up of 15 amino acids. Per germline, CDR1 SGDLS and CDR2 YYNGEE. With 0 bases removed from V and 3 bases from J, the gap between germline ends came to 10 bases. Variable domain in full (rest from reference TRBV9 and TRBJ1-5): DSGVTQTPKHLITATGQRVTLRCSPRSGDLSVYWYQQSLDQGLQFLIQYYNGEERAKGNILERFSAQQFPDLHSELNLSSLELGDSALYFCASSVGGQPNQPQHFGDGTRLSIL.

The chain uses TRBV11-2 and TRBJ2-1; TRBD2 aligns across 8 bases. The CDR3 has 17 amino acids. The germline V gene encodes CDR1 SGHAT and CDR2 FQNNGV. J gave up 1 base and V 5 bases, and 10 bases lay outside the gene matches. The CDR3 bases are TGTGCCAGCAGCCAGTACGGGGGGGGGTTGTCCTACAATGAGCAGTTCTTC. The encoded protein is CASSQYGGGLSYNEQFF. The full variable domain, in which reference TRBV11-2 and TRBJ2-1 provide the parts outside the CDR3, is EAGVAQSPRYKIIEKRQSVAFWCNPISGHATLYWYQQILGQGPKLLIQFQNNGVVDDSQLPKDRFSAERLKGVDSTLKIQPAKLEDSAVYLCASSQYGGGLSYNEQFFGPGTRLTVL.

This clone was observed a handful of times. The V gene is TRBV10-1, the J gene TRBJ2-1; 10 nucleotides line up with TRBD2. The germline V gene has CDR1 WNHNN and CDR2 SYGVQD (reference sequence). The CDR3 extends over 17 amino acids. The V and J ends lost 3 bases and 0 bases, in that order; junction bases with no gene match: 5. The CDR3 sequence: CASSEGAGGSSYNEQFF. The CDR3 DNA is TGCGCCAGCAGTGAAGGAGCGGGGGGGAGCTCCTACAATGAGCAGTTCTTC.

This clone came up a few times. This chain connects TRBV11-2 to TRBJ2-2; D call uncertain. V lost 5 bases, J lost 5 bases, and 12 bases lay in between. Germline CDR1 SGHAT, CDR2 FQNNGV. The CDR3 loop spans 14 amino acids. Here the CDR3 DNA reads TGTGCCAGCAGCCGCATCCGGGTGACCGGGGAGCTGTTTTTT. It yields the protein CASSRIRVTGELFF. Full variable domain (outside the CDR3, taken from reference TRBV11-2 and TRBJ2-2): EAGVAQSPRYKIIEKRQSVAFWCNPISGHATLYWYQQILGQGPKLLIQFQNNGVVDDSQLPKDRFSAERLKGVDSTLKIQPAKLEDSAVYLCASSRIRVTGELFFGEGSRLTVL.

V usage is TRBV27 and J usage is TRBJ2-5, with no clear D. This CDR3 has 15 residues. CDR1 MNHEY and CDR2 SMNVEV come from the germline V gene (reference sequence). V was trimmed by 2 bases and J by 1 base, leaving 11 bases between them. CDR3 nucleotide sequence: TGTGCCAGCAGTTTACTGCCGCGACTCCAAGAGACCCAGTACTTC. Protein sequence: CASSLLPRLQETQYF.

This chain connects TRBV19 to TRBJ1-2; TRBD1 matches 9 bases. Germline CDR1 LNHDA, CDR2 SQIVND (reference sequence). The CDR3 length is 15 residues. Losses at the gene ends were 9 bases for V and 5 bases for J; bases not matched to a gene: 13. CDR3 DNA: TGTGCCAGCTGGTCCCGGGACAGGGCAAATTATGGCTACACCTTC. It encodes CASWSRDRANYGYTF.

The chain joins TRBV27 to TRBJ2-2; D possibly corresponds to TRBD1 (5 bases). The germline V gene encodes CDR1 MNHEY and CDR2 SMNVEV (reference sequence). V gave up 6 bases and J gave up 3 bases, with 17 bases separating them. The CDR3 extends over 16 amino acids. CDR3 DNA sequence: TGTGCCAGCAGGAGCCGCAGGGTTTCGGACACCGGGGAGCTGTTTTTT. Translation: CASRSRRVSDTGELFF.

The chain has TRBV4-2 and TRBJ1-6, with TRBD1 matching 8 bases. V gave up 5 bases and J gave up 7 bases; unmatched junction bases: 10. This CDR3 comprises 16 residues. CDR1 and CDR2 from the germline V gene are LGHNA and YNFKEQ. CDR3 nucleotides: TGTGCCAGCAGCTTCCCCGGGACAGGCAAGAATTCACCCCTCCACTTT. It is translated as CASSFPGTGKNSPLHF.

This sequence joins TRBV5-1 and TRBJ2-6; a weak D match, TRBD1 (6 bases). The germline CDR1 and CDR2 sequences are SGHRS and YFSETQ. This CDR3 has 17 residues. V shed 3 bases and J shed 0 bases, with 13 bases lying between them. In DNA, the CDR3 is TGCGCCAGCAGCTCCGGGACACTCAGCTCTGGGGCCAACGTCCTGACTTTC. Amino acid sequence: CASSSGTLSSGANVLTF.

The chain joins TRBV6-4 to TRBJ2-7, with D unresolved. CDR1 and CDR2 (germline): MRHNA, SNTAGT. This CDR3 comprises 16 residues. The V gene lost 0 bases and the J gene lost 4 bases, with 16 bases spanning the gap. The CDR3 here is CASSDSRLYWVYEQYF. CDR3 bases: TGTGCCAGCAGTGACTCGAGGCTCTATTGGGTTTACGAGCAGTACTTC.

The chain carries TRBV19 and TRBJ1-5, with no clear D. CDR3 size: 15 residues. The ends were cut back, 7 bases at V and 2 bases at J, with 15 bases in the middle. Looked up from germline, CDR1 is LNHDA and CDR2 is SQIVND (reference sequence). This CDR3 reads CASTGRSAGNQPQHF. In nucleotides, the CDR3 is TGTGCCAGTACGGGAAGGTCAGCAGGCAATCAGCCCCAGCATTTT.

The CDR3 sequence is CASSRGGAGNTIYF. The CDR3 DNA reads as TGTGCCAGCAGTAGGGGGGGCGCCGGAAACACCATATATTTT. The chain has TRBV6-1 and TRBJ1-3, with D perhaps matching TRBD1 (6 bases). The CDR3 spans 14 residues. Germline V gene data show CDR1 as MNHNS and CDR2 as SASEGT. Trimming removed 5 bases at V and 4 bases at J, with 12 bases between.

The V call is TRBV7-7, the J call TRBJ2-3; the D gene is possibly TRBD2 (5 bases). The CDR3 is 13 amino acids. Deletions cut 1 base from V and 5 bases from J, with 7 bases between. Looked up from germline, CDR1 is SSHAT and CDR2 is FNYEAQ (reference sequence). CDR3: CASSLGRGDTQYF. In DNA form, the CDR3 reads TGTGCCAGCAGCTTAGGACGGGGAGATACGCAGTATTTT.

V usage is TRBV19 and J usage is TRBJ1-3, with D possibly TRBD1 on 5 matching bases. Germline CDR1 and CDR2: LNHDA and SQIVND (reference sequence). This CDR3 is built from 17 residues. Trimming stripped 1 base from V and 11 bases from J, with 24 bases between. The CDR3 DNA follows: TGTGCCAGTAGTATAGGCGGACAATTAACGTTCCGGATGCCCATATATTTT. The encoded protein is CASSIGGQLTFRMPIYF. The whole variable domain, filled in from reference TRBV19 and TRBJ1-3, reads DGGITQSPKYLFRKEGQNVTLSCEQNLNHDAMYWYRQDPGQGLRLIYYSQIVNDFQKGDIAEGYSVSREKKESFPLTVTSAQKNPTAFYLCASSIGGQLTFRMPIYFGEGSWLTVV.

This rearrangement joins TRBV19 to TRBJ1-4; no clear D gene. V shed 0 bases and J shed 15 bases, with 14 bases lying between them. This CDR3 region has 13 residues. Germline V gene lookup returns CDR1 LNHDA and CDR2 SQIVND (reference sequence). CDR3 region: CASSIDRAGWVFF. Here the CDR3 DNA reads TGTGCCAGTAGTATAGATAGAGCAGGATGGGTGTTTTTT.

This CDR3 reads CAWTRPGGEKLFF. DNA of the CDR3: TGTGCCTGGACTCGACCGGGGGGGGAAAAACTGTTTTTT. The chain employs TRBV30 and TRBJ1-4, with D possibly matching TRBD1 (5 bases). V gave up 4 bases and J gave up 8 bases, with 14 bases separating them. This CDR3 spans 13 amino acids. CDR1 GTSNPN and CDR2 SVGIG come from the germline V gene (reference sequence).

This chain uses TRBV6-1 with TRBJ2-2, with 10 bases matching TRBD1. This CDR3 contains 17 residues. V shed 2 bases, J shed 3 bases, and the junction held 6 bases outside the gene matches. Germline V gives CDR1 MNHNS, CDR2 SASEGT. The CDR3 loop reads CASSEPGQGSYTGELFF. As DNA, the CDR3 is TGTGCCAGCAGTGAACCGGGACAGGGGTCTTACACCGGGGAGCTGTTTTTT.

V gene TRBV9 combines with J gene TRBJ1-2, with D perhaps TRBD1 (5 bases). The CDR3 covers 15 residues. V dropped 3 bases and J dropped 6 bases, with 18 bases sitting between them. CDR1 SGDLS and CDR2 YYNGEE come from the germline V gene. The CDR3 DNA is TGTGCCAGCAGCGGGGGGGGGAATTGGGTAAATGGCTACACCTTC. Translated, it gives CASSGGGNWVNGYTF.

The gene calls are TRBV1 and TRBJ2-7; TRBD2 is the table's D call and was not checked against the DNA. TRBV1 is classified as a pseudogene. This CDR3 has 15 residues. DNA of the CDR3: TGCACCAGCGAGCTGGGTCTAGCGGGGGTCTACGAGCAGTACTTC. Protein: CTSELGLAGVYEQYF.

V is TRBV5-1 and J is TRBJ2-1, with D unresolved. The length of the CDR3 is 12 residues. Germline CDR1 and CDR2: SGHRS and YFSETQ. Trimming stripped 5 bases from V and 3 bases from J, with 6 bases between. The CDR3 is CASSSRYNEQFF. CDR3 nucleotides: TGCGCCAGCAGTAGCCGCTACAATGAGCAGTTCTTC.

This clone was recorded only once. In DNA form, the CDR3 reads TGCGCCAGCAGCCCGGCGACAGGGGGCGCATCCCCAACAGGTGAAGCTTTCTTT. Its translation is CASSPATGGASPTGEAFF. This sequence joins TRBV4-1 and TRBJ1-1, with TRBD1 matching 10 bases. V dropped 4 bases and J dropped 7; count of bases not matched to a gene: 18. Per germline, CDR1 MGHRA and CDR2 YSYEKL. The CDR3 consists of 18 residues.

This sequence joins TRBV28 and TRBJ2-7; D call uncertain. The CDR3 is made up of 14 amino acids. The V gene's germline CDR1 is MDHEN and CDR2 SYDVKM. Trimming removed 2 bases at V and 4 bases at J, with 12 bases between. CDR3 sequence reads: CASSLSNSRYEQYF. The DNA of the CDR3 is TGTGCCAGCAGTTTAAGTAACAGTCGATACGAGCAGTACTTC. Variable domain in full (rest from reference TRBV28 and TRBJ2-7): DVKVTQSSRYLVKRTGEKVFLECVQDMDHENMFWYRQDPGLGLRLIYFSYDVKMKEKGDIPEGYSVSREKKERFSLILESASTNQTSMYLCASSLSNSRYEQYFGPGTRLTVT.

This clone was observed a handful of times. The chain couples TRBV6-6 to TRBJ2-5, with 9 bases matching TRBD1. Germline lookup yields CDR1 MNHNY and CDR2 SVGAGI (reference sequence). CDR3 length: 14 amino acids. With V trimmed by 4 bases and J by 3 bases, 3 bases remained unmatched. DNA of the CDR3: TGTGCCAGCAGTTCCGGGACAGGGAAAGAGACCCAGTACTTC. Translating it yields CASSSGTGKETQYF.

The chain links TRBV5-1 to TRBJ1-2, with 10 bases aligning to TRBD1. Trimming took 3 bases from V and 8 from J; bases not matched to a gene: 13. CDR3 length equals 16 residues. Germline assignment: CDR1 SGHRS and CDR2 YFSETQ. The CDR3 is CASSSLSGTGDQGYTF. The CDR3 DNA follows: TGCGCCAGCAGCTCCTTATCCGGGACAGGGGATCAAGGCTACACCTTC.

J is TRBJ1-2 and V is TRBV10-3; the match to TRBD1 covers 9 bases. Germline CDR1 is ENHRY and CDR2 is SYGVKD. The CDR3 runs to 16 residues. Trimming at V came to 6 bases and at J to 7 bases, leaving 15 bases not matched to a gene. For the CDR3, the DNA is TGTGCCATCAGCCGCAGGCCTGGGACAGGGTCAAGTGGCTACACCTTC. Amino acids: CAISRRPGTGSSGYTF.

This chain joins TRBV28 and TRBJ1-5; 7 nucleotides line up with TRBD1. The CDR3 extends over 15 amino acids. Germline V gene lookup returns CDR1 MDHEN and CDR2 SYDVKM. The V gene end was trimmed by 3 bases and the J gene end by 5 bases; junction bases not matched to a gene: 7. CDR3 sequence reads: CASSLNRGEDQPQHF. The CDR3 DNA follows: TGTGCCAGCAGTTTGAACAGGGGAGAGGATCAGCCCCAGCATTTT.

This chain joins TRBV11-1 and TRBJ2-3; D is possibly TRBD1 (5 bases). The germline V gene encodes CDR1 SGHAT and CDR2 FQDESV (reference sequence). V lost 5 bases to trimming and J lost 3 bases, with 15 bases between them. The CDR3 totals 15 residues. Here the CDR3 DNA reads TGTGCCAGCAGCCCCGCCAGGGCCGGGACAGATACGCAGTATTTT. Amino acid sequence: CASSPARAGTDTQYF.